This TCR beta chain was identified during a study of cytomegalovirus exposure and HLA in healthy donors. The wider study: An analysis done earlier identified 117 million unique TCR beta sequences from around 180 million T cells. The study placed over 65% of its approximately 380 genotyped donors in the Caucasian-associated ancestry cluster.

The PCR was carried out with 60 Vbeta primers and 13 Jbeta primers. Clones were read by immunoSEQ multiplex PCR, and TCRdb kept only the in-frame ones, dropping some. The table includes fewer than 150,000 clones, about two thirds detected once. Regarding this clone: Antigen: not known.

Study results and limitations: The authors enumerated 164 TCR beta chains as linked to cytomegalovirus.

The germline V gene has CDR1 SNHLY and CDR2 FYNNEI. V shed 4 bases, J shed 8 bases, and the junction held 14 bases outside the gene matches. The CDR3 contains 16 residues. The rearrangement links TRBV2 to TRBJ1-2; 9 bases are shared with TRBD1. Material: PBMCs. The TCR originated in a woman aged 40 to 50 in good health and CMV-seropositive. CDR3 bases: TGTGCCAGCAGTGTCTTCTTCGGGGACAGGGAGGAAGGCTACACCTTC. This sequence encodes CASSVFFGDREEGYTF.